The TCR beta chain described here comes from a study of a mutant IDH1 vaccine in newly diagnosed glioma. Study-wide background: The start of vaccination came 4-6 weeks after radiotherapy alone, or with temozolomide cycles.

Only in-frame clones appear in the TCRdb table, and some are missing; sequencing was by immunoSEQ multiplex PCR. Of roughly 10,000 clones in the sample, around 88% were seen once. This clone appeared once. The antigen is undetermined. Time point defined: week 23, last vaccination. Each dose of the vaccine consisted of 300 ug of mutant IDH1 20-mer peptide, with topical imiquimod. Diagnosis in the donors showed new WHO grade 3 or 4 astrocytomas that were IDH1-mutant and ATRX-lost. Germline CDR1 and CDR2: MGHDK and SYGVNS. Trimming cost V 0 bases and J 6 bases; bases outside gene matches: 6. The CDR3 is 15 residues long.

This TCR was recovered from a woman between 35 and 50 years old with glioma. Some clones in this sample may be carry-over from other donors' samples. The chain recombines TRBV25-1 with TRBJ1-2, with 8 nucleotides matching TRBD1. Source: PBMCs, taken from a glioma patient whose treatment included an IDH1 peptide vaccine. The CDR3 DNA sequence: TGTGCCAGCAGTGAATACGGGACAGGCCGGGATGGCTACACCTTC. It is translated as CASSEYGTGRDGYTF.